This T cell receptor beta chain was retrieved from a study of blood T cell repertoires in COVID-19. V lost 2 bases and J 1 base, leaving 8 bases between the germline ends. The CDR3 totals 14 residues. Per the germline V gene, CDR1 is SGHAT and CDR2 is FQDESV (reference sequence). Profiled with immunoSEQ multiplex PCR; TCRdb holds only in-frame clones, not every one. Found here are more than 85,000 clones, 80% to 90% of them singletons; the top ten hold roughly 15%. The V call is TRBV11-1, the J call TRBJ1-1; the D is unclear. The TCR sequence derives from a human donor in a cohort sampled during active COVID-19. Source material: peripheral blood. The CDR3 is CASSLTGANTEAFF. The CDR3 DNA sequence: TGTGCCAGCAGCTTAACTGGAGCGAACACTGAAGCTTTCTTT. The full variable domain, rest sourced from reference TRBV11-1 and TRBJ1-1, is EAEVAQSPRYKITEKSQAVAFWCDPISGHATLYWYRQILGQGPELLVQFQDESVVDDSQLPKDRFSAERLKGVDSTLKIQPAELGDSAMYLCASSLTGANTEAFFGQGTRLTVV.